This paragraph covers one T cell receptor beta chain sequence. This sample was taken from a study of beta chain features in type 1 diabetes. CDR3 length equals 17 residues. V gave up 7 bases and J gave up 0 bases, with 19 bases separating them. Germline CDR1 is LNHDA and CDR2 is SQIVND (reference sequence). As every portion of the isolated RNA was reverse transcribed, the sequencing read expressed TCRB transcripts. The method was immunoSEQ multiplex PCR; TCRdb's version includes in-frame clones alone and lacks a portion of them. The sample includes a few hundred thousand clones, about 15% of them seen just once. On average, the one heparinised blood draw given by each donor was 90 to 150 mL.

The receptor's source is a woman between 18 and 30 years old in good health. The chain uses TRBV19 and TRBJ2-1; tentatively, D is TRBD1 (7 bases). The sample was naive CD4+ T cells from blood. The CDR3 DNA reads TGTGCCAGTACCCCGGGGGACAGATTTCGCTCCTACAATGAGCAGTTCTTC. Translation: CASTPGDRFRSYNEQFF. Full variable domain (missing parts from reference TRBV19 and TRBJ2-1): DGGITQSPKYLFRKEGQNVTLSCEQNLNHDAMYWYRQDPGQGLRLIYYSQIVNDFQKGDIAEGYSVSREKKESFPLTVTSAQKNPTAFYLCASTPGDRFRSYNEQFFGPGTRLTVL.